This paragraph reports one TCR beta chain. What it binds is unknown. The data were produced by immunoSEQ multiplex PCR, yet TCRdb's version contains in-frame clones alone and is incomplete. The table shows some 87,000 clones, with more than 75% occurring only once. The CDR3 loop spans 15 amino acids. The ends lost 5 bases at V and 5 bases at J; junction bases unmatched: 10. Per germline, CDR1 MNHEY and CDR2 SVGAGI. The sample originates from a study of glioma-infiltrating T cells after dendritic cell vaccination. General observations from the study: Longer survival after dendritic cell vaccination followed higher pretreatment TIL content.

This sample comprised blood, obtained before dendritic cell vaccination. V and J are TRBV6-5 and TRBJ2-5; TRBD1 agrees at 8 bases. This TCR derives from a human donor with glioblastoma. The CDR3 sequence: CASSHGTGPPETQYF. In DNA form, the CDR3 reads TGTGCCAGCAGTCACGGGACAGGCCCTCCGGAGACCCAGTACTTC.